This TCR beta chain originates from a study of T-cell memory formation after mild COVID-19. V lost 8 bases, J lost 5 bases, and 19 bases lay in between. The germline V gene has CDR1 MNHEY and CDR2 SMNVEV (reference sequence). The CDR3 is 16 residues long. This clonotype appeared a few times. Via MiXCR, TCRdb re-called the 5' RACE reads, giving one row per CDR3 protein. The data contain under 250,000 distinct CDR3 sequences, more than 8% of them singletons. The specimen sequenced was PBMCs or a T cell subset sorted from them (not recorded which). The source of this sequence is a man in his late teens or twenties who had mild COVID-19 (a few samples of this study predate the infection). Cell type and time point are not known. This chain links TRBV27 with TRBJ1-6, with D possibly TRBD1 on 6 matching bases. In DNA, the CDR3 is TGTGCCAGCGGCCCGAATACAGGGTCGAATAATTCACCCCTCCACTTT. This translates into CASGPNTGSNNSPLHF.